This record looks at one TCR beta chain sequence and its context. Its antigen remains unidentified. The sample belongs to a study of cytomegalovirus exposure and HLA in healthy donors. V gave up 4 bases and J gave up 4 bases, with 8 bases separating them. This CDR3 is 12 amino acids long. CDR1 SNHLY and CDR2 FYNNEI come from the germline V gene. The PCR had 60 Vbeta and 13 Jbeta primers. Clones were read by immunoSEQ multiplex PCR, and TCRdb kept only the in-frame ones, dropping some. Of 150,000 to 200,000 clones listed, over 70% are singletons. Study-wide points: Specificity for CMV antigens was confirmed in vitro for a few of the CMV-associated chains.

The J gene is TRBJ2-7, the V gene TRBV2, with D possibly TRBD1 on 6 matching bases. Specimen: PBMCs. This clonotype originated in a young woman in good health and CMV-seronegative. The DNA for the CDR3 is TGTGCCAGCAGTGCGCAGGGGTACGAGCAGTACTTC. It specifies CASSAQGYEQYF.